What follows describes a single T cell receptor (beta chain). What it binds is unknown. V was shortened by 0 bases and J by 4 bases, with 14 bases between the two germline ends. CDR3 size: 15 residues. CDR1 and CDR2 (germline): SGHNT, YYREEE (reference sequence). Construction of TCR beta libraries was performed using quantitative 5'-RACE with molecular barcodes. TCRdb re-called the 5' RACE reads with MiXCR, one entry per CDR3 protein. This table has around 120,000 distinct CDR3 sequences, roughly an eighth appearing once. The sample comes from a study of CD8 T cells in ankylosing spondylitis. Findings and caveats of the study: In synovial fluid and blood from reactive arthritis, some motif variants were previously reported. Disease-associated clones were reportedly significantly overrepresented in matched ankylosing spondylitis synovial fluid. There was a TCR beta motif, made of several highly homologous variants, that appeared characteristic of ankylosing spondylitis blood.

This clonotype was obtained from a female donor with ankylosing spondylitis or in good health (not recorded which). What was sequenced was blood, either unsorted or a sorted T cell fraction (not recorded which). The V gene is TRBV5-4, the J gene TRBJ2-7, with TRBD2 as a possible D gene (5 bases). CDR3 coding DNA: TGTGCCAGCAGCTTGGATAGAGGGCCGGGGTACGAGCAGTACTTC. It yields the protein CASSLDRGPGYEQYF.